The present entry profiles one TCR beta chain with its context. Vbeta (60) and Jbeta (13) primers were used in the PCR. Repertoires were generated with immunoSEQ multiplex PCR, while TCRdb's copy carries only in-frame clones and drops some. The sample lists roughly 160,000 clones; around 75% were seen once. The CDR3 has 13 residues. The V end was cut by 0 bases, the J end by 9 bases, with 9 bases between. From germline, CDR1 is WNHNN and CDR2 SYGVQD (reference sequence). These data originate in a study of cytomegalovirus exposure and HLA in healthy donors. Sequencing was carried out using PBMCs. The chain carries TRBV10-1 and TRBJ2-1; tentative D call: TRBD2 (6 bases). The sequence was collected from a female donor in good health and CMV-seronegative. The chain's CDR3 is CASSESSGFEQFF. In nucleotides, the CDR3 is TGCGCCAGCAGTGAGTCGAGCGGGTTTGAGCAGTTCTTC.